This TCR beta chain was identified during a study of Tregs in tolerant kidney transplant recipients. V was shortened by 4 bases and J by 4 bases, with 10 bases between the two germline ends. The germline CDR1 and CDR2 sequences are LNHDA and SQIVND (reference sequence). The CDR3 spans 13 residues. Profiled with immunoSEQ multiplex PCR; TCRdb holds only in-frame clones, not every one. The sample lists over 60,000 clones, around nine tenths occurring once. This sequence originates from a human donor who received a combined kidney and bone marrow transplant. This chain uses TRBV19 with TRBJ1-1; D perhaps matches TRBD1 (5 bases). The specimen was CD4+ T cells from blood, collected before the transplant. CDR3 DNA: TGTGCCAGTAGTACTGTAAGGGGCACTGAAGCTTTCTTT. The encoded protein is CASSTVRGTEAFF.